One and the same sample provided the 24 T cell receptor beta chains below, sequenced in a study of post-analysis software for immune sequencing data. Study findings and constraints: Among a few TRBV segments more frequent in patients than controls were TRBV5-6, TRBV5-1 and TRBV20-1.

TCR beta cDNA libraries included unique molecular identifiers. TCRdb re-called the PCR reads with MiXCR, one entry per CDR3 protein. The sample lists hundreds of thousands of distinct CDR3 sequences, 59% occurring once. Antigens of these TCRs are unknown. Sequencing input: blood. These receptors were obtained from a girl aged 2 to 9 with multiple sclerosis.

The V and J genes are TRBV4-1 and TRBJ2-7; 9 nucleotides line up with TRBD2. The V segment lost 3 bases and the J segment 5 bases; nucleotides outside the gene matches: 8. This CDR3 spans 15 amino acids. Germline CDR1 is MGHRA and CDR2 is YSYEKL. DNA of the CDR3: TGCGCCAGCAGCCACCAAGCGGGAGGTTGGGACGAGCAGTACTTC. This translates into CASSHQAGGWDEQYF.

This clonotype was seen a few times. The chain joins TRBV29-1 to TRBJ2-5; no clear D gene. Germline CDR1 is SQVTM and CDR2 is ANQGSEA. This CDR3 has 12 residues. Deletions cut 5 bases from V and 5 bases from J, with 12 bases between. The CDR3 DNA sequence: TGCAGCGTTCAATGGGGTGGGGAGACCCAGTACTTC. Translated, it gives CSVQWGGETQYF.

The rearrangement uses TRBV20-1 and TRBJ2-7, with 8 bases aligning to TRBD2. The junction had 11 bases not matched to a gene; V was cut back by 6 bases and J by 10 bases. CDR1 is DFQATT and CDR2 is SNEGSKA in the germline V gene (reference sequence). The CDR3 is 12 residues long. In nucleotides, the CDR3 is TGCAGTGCCCGGGAGGGGTTTGCCGTTCAGTACTTC. Its protein is CSAREGFAVQYF.

This clonotype has a handful of counts. This chain connects TRBV6-5 to TRBJ2-7; D gene unclear. Deletions cut 5 bases from V and 3 bases from J, with 8 bases between. This CDR3 spans 12 amino acids. CDR1 and CDR2 from the germline V gene are MNHEY and SVGAGI. CDR3 nucleotide sequence: TGTGCCAGCAGTACAGTCAGCTACGAGCAGTACTTC. Its protein product is CASSTVSYEQYF.

The rearrangement links TRBV7-9 to TRBJ2-3; 9 bases fit TRBD1. This CDR3 spans 15 amino acids. Trimming at V came to 5 bases and at J to 8 bases, leaving 11 bases not matched to a gene. Germline CDR1 reads SEHNR; CDR2 reads FQNEAQ (reference sequence). This CDR3 is CASSRGDRETGTQYF. The CDR3 DNA is TGTGCCAGCAGCCGCGGGGACAGGGAGACCGGTACGCAGTATTTT.

The chain couples TRBV6-2 or TRBV6-3 to TRBJ1-5, with TRBD1 identical over 7 bases. The CDR3 sequence is 17 residues long. With 4 bases clipped from V and 2 bases from J, the junction kept 11 bases outside the gene matches. Looked up from germline, CDR1 is MNHEY and CDR2 is SVGEGT. This CDR3 is CASSSARGQGGNQPQHF. The CDR3 nucleotides read TGTGCCAGCAGTTCTGCTCGGGGCCAGGGGGGCAATCAGCCCCAGCATTTT.

This chain joins TRBV9 and TRBJ2-3; D gene uncertain. V was shortened by 0 bases and J by 4 bases, with 9 bases between the two germline ends. The CDR3 has 14 residues. CDR1 and CDR2 (germline): SGDLS, YYNGEE. CDR3 in DNA: TGTGCCAGCAGCGTAGGAGGTATGGCAGATACGCAGTATTTT. It encodes CASSVGGMADTQYF.

The chain links TRBV9 to TRBJ2-1, with 8 bases fitting TRBD2. This CDR3 spans 16 amino acids. Losses at the gene ends were 1 base for V and 0 bases for J; bases not matched to a gene: 3. Germline CDR1 is SGDLS and CDR2 is YYNGEE. The DNA of the CDR3 is TGTGCCAGCAGCGTATTTAGCGGGATCTCCTACAATGAGCAGTTCTTC. Translated, it gives CASSVFSGISYNEQFF. The full variable domain, in which reference TRBV9 and TRBJ2-1 provide the parts outside the CDR3, is DSGVTQTPKHLITATGQRVTLRCSPRSGDLSVYWYQQSLDQGLQFLIQYYNGEERAKGNILERFSAQQFPDLHSELNLSSLELGDSALYFCASSVFSGISYNEQFFGPGTRLTVL.

The V and J genes are TRBV12-3 or TRBV12-4 and TRBJ2-1, with TRBD2 matching over 9 bases. The CDR3 is 15 amino acids. V shed 6 bases, J shed 1 base, and the junction held 4 bases outside the gene matches. CDR3 amino acids: CASSRSGRSYNEQFF. In nucleotides, the CDR3 is TGTGCCAGCAGCCGGAGCGGGAGGTCCTACAATGAGCAGTTCTTC.

The chain has TRBV5-6 and TRBJ2-1; TRBD2 agrees at 8 bases. Germline CDR1 is SGHDT and CDR2 is YYEEEE. With V trimmed by 3 bases and J by 5 bases, 10 bases remained unmatched. This CDR3 region has 16 residues. CDR3 coding DNA: TGTGCCAGCAGCTCCGGGGGGGGCCTCACGGACAATGAGCAGTTCTTC. Translation gives CASSSGGGLTDNEQFF.

The chain is built from TRBV20-1 and TRBJ2-3; D remains unclear. The CDR3 spans 14 residues. Germline V gives CDR1 DFQATT, CDR2 SNEGSKA (reference sequence). With 4 bases removed from V and 0 bases from J, the gap between germline ends came to 11 bases. CDR3 bases: TGCAGTGCTACGCCGACGCAAAGCACAGATACGCAGTATTTT. It specifies CSATPTQSTDTQYF.

This chain joins TRBV19 and TRBJ1-2; 10 nucleotides align to TRBD1. This CDR3 has 15 amino acids. Germline lookup yields CDR1 LNHDA and CDR2 SQIVND (reference sequence). Trimming at V came to 9 bases and at J to 8 bases, leaving 15 bases not matched to a gene. Written as DNA, the CDR3 is TGTGCCAGCATTCCGGGGACAGGGGCCCTCGGGGGCTACACCTTC. Translating gives CASIPGTGALGGYTF. The full variable domain, rest sourced from reference TRBV19 and TRBJ1-2, is DGGITQSPKYLFRKEGQNVTLSCEQNLNHDAMYWYRQDPGQGLRLIYYSQIVNDFQKGDIAEGYSVSREKKESFPLTVTSAQKNPTAFYLCASIPGTGALGGYTFGSGTRLTVV.

This clonotype was recorded a few times. The chain couples TRBV10-2 to TRBJ1-2; D is unclear. This CDR3 is built from 15 residues. Germline CDR1 and CDR2: WSHSY and SAAADI. The ends were cut back, 0 bases at V and 2 bases at J, with 10 bases in the middle. The CDR3 DNA reads as TGCGCCAGCAGTGAGTCGGTCAGAACCAACTATGGCTACACCTTC. Its translation is CASSESVRTNYGYTF.

This clonotype appeared a few times. The chain is built from TRBV12-3 or TRBV12-4 and TRBJ2-5; D gene uncertain. Between the trimmed V and J ends, which lost 6 bases and 0 bases, there was a span of 8 bases. The CDR3 has 13 residues. This chain's CDR3 is CASSDGYQETQYF. DNA of the CDR3: TGTGCCAGCAGCGACGGGTACCAAGAGACCCAGTACTTC.

This clonotype was recorded once. The rearrangement uses TRBV7-3 and TRBJ2-1, with a weak D call TRBD1 (6 bases). Germline V gene lookup returns CDR1 SGHTA and CDR2 FQGTGA. Trimming pared 5 bases from V and 9 bases from J, leaving 23 bases between. The CDR3 has 16 amino acids. The CDR3: CASSPNSVVGAGEQFF. The CDR3 nucleotides read TGTGCCAGCAGCCCCAACTCCGTAGTGGGGGCTGGTGAGCAGTTCTTC.

This chain connects TRBV6-5 to TRBJ1-5; no clear D. The CDR3 is made up of 17 amino acids. Germline V lookup: CDR1 MNHEY, CDR2 SVGAGI. The V and J ends lost 2 bases and 1 base respectively, with 15 bases between them. CDR3 region: CASSYTRTSSSNQPQHF. The CDR3 DNA is TGTGCCAGCAGTTACACACGGACCTCGTCGAGCAATCAGCCCCAGCATTTT.

V gene TRBV30 combines with J gene TRBJ2-3; D perhaps matches TRBD1 (5 bases). The V end was cut by 2 bases, the J end by 6 bases, with 12 bases between. The CDR3 spans 13 residues. CDR1 and CDR2 (germline): GTSNPN, SVGIG (reference sequence). The CDR3 reads CAWSYTGGDTQYF. CDR3 sequence (DNA): TGTGCCTGGAGTTACACAGGTGGGGATACGCAGTATTTT.

The V and J genes are TRBV20-1 and TRBJ2-4; 13 bases line up with TRBD2. V shed 5 bases and J 2 bases; nucleotides not matched to a gene: 15. Germline V gene data show CDR1 as DFQATT and CDR2 as SNEGSKA (reference sequence). The CDR3 spans 19 residues. The CDR3 reads CSAYTSGGAIFFSKNIQYF. CDR3 nucleotides: TGCAGTGCTTATACTAGCGGGGGGGCGATCTTCTTCTCCAAAAACATTCAGTACTTC.

The chain has TRBV7-3 and TRBJ1-2; the D gene is possibly TRBD1 (6 bases). Germline loops: CDR1 SGHTA, CDR2 FQGTGA. The CDR3 contains 13 residues. Deletions cut 5 bases from V and 0 bases from J, with 7 bases between. CDR3 nucleotides: TGTGCCAGCAGCGGACAGCCTAACTATGGCTACACCTTC. Translating it yields CASSGQPNYGYTF. Full variable domain (outside the CDR3, taken from reference TRBV7-3 and TRBJ1-2): GAGVSQTPSNKVTEKGKYVELRCDPISGHTALYWYRQSLGQGPEFLIYFQGTGAADDSGLPNDRFFAVRPEGSVSTLKIQRTERGDSAVYLCASSGQPNYGYTFGSGTRLTVV.

The genes are TRBV29-1 and TRBJ2-1; tentative D call: TRBD1 (5 bases). The CDR3 is 14 amino acids. Trimming shortened V by 1 base and J by 5 bases, and 12 bases separated the two germline ends. Germline assignment: CDR1 SQVTM and CDR2 ANQGSEA. Written as DNA, the CDR3 is TGCAGCGTTGAAGCCCGGCAGGGTAACAATGAGCAGTTCTTC. Translating gives CSVEARQGNNEQFF.

This chain joins TRBV29-1 and TRBJ2-5; 9 bases agree with TRBD1. Germline values: CDR1 SQVTM, CDR2 ANQGSEA. Trimming at V came to 5 bases and at J to 4 bases, leaving 8 bases not matched to a gene. CDR3 size: 14 residues. The chain's CDR3 is CSVLPTGGGETQYF. CDR3 DNA sequence: TGCAGCGTTCTCCCAACAGGGGGCGGAGAGACCCAGTACTTC.

This chain links TRBV29-1 with TRBJ2-5; perhaps TRBD1 as D (6 bases). Gene TRBJ2-7 matches the end of the DNA better, so the J call may be wrong. The CDR3 is made up of 15 amino acids. Germline CDR1 reads SQVTM; CDR2 reads ANQGSEA. CDR3: CSVRLSGQSPYEQYF. CDR3 nucleotides: TGCAGCGTTCGGCTGAGCGGACAGTCCCCCTACGAGCAGTACTTC.

The CDR3 bases are TGTGCCATCGCGGGAGTCCCCACAGATACGCAGTATTTT. Amino acids: CAIAGVPTDTQYF. V is TRBV10-3 and J is TRBJ2-3; TRBD2 matches 7 bases. Per the germline V gene, CDR1 is ENHRY and CDR2 is SYGVKD. The CDR3 is 13 residues long. Germline trimming cut 8 bases from V and 2 bases from J; bases unmatched to any gene: 4.

The genes are TRBV4-1 and TRBJ2-1, with D unclear. Trimming stripped 0 bases from V and 2 bases from J, with 5 bases between. The CDR3 covers 14 residues. Per germline, CDR1 MGHRA and CDR2 YSYEKL. For the CDR3, the DNA is TGCGCCAGCAGCCAAGATGAGGCCTACAATGAGCAGTTCTTC. Amino acids: CASSQDEAYNEQFF.